Below, one TCR beta chain is given with its context. The source of the sample is a study of cytomegalovirus exposure and HLA in healthy donors. The CDR3 extends over 15 amino acids. V lost 1 base and J lost 7, with 11 bases in between. Germline V gene data show CDR1 as MDHEN and CDR2 as SYDVKM. PCR involved 60 Vbeta and 13 Jbeta primers. The protocol was immunoSEQ multiplex PCR, while the TCRdb copy is restricted to in-frame clones and leaves out a portion. Recorded for this sample: some 130,000 clones. The receptor comes from a woman in her fifties or sixties in good health and CMV-seronegative. The rearrangement links TRBV28 to TRBJ1-6, with D maybe TRBD1 (6 bases). The specimen was PBMCs. This CDR3 reads CASSLYRDPNSPLHF. CDR3 bases: TGTGCCAGCAGTTTATACAGGGACCCAAATTCACCCCTCCACTTT.